The clone carrying this T cell receptor beta chain was found a few times. The source of the sample is a study of blood T cell repertoires in COVID-19. The overall study: The United States, Italy and Spain supplied acute and convalescent COVID-19 samples. Nucleic acid was either cDNA or gDNA, and it came from T cells, B-cell-depleted T cells, or PBMCs.

In the source study's methods: By means of reference gene primer amplification, nucleated cell counts were estimated. Using immunoSEQ multiplex PCR, the repertoire was profiled, and TCRdb retains in-frame clones only, with some absent. The DNA was the basis for D and trimming; V, J and clone size are from that table. The table records hundreds of thousands of clones, over 75% of them present only once. Germline loops: CDR1 SGHVS, CDR2 FNYEAQ. This CDR3 has 16 amino acids. The trim removed 0 bases at V and 9 bases at J, leaving 6 bases unmatched. The V and J genes are TRBV7-6 and TRBJ2-1; TRBD2 agrees at 12 bases. The sequence was collected from a man in his fifties or sixties with acute or convalescent COVID-19. The sample taken for sequencing was peripheral blood. The CDR3 DNA follows: TGTGCCAGCAGCTTAGCTTCTAGCGGGGGGGCCTTTGAGCAGTTCTTC. This codes for CASSLASSGGAFEQFF.